By proportion, the clone carrying this T cell receptor beta chain is medium-sized. No antigen is known for it. These data are taken from a study of spatial heterogeneity in lung cancer. Points from the study as a whole: One measure, the expanded intratumoral alpha and beta TCR count, tracked tumor mutation counts.

MiXCR, applied by TCRdb to the 5' RACE reads, yields one record per CDR3 protein. Among over 1,000 distinct CDR3 sequences listed, around 19% were seen once. The CDR3 length is 13 residues. V was cut by 5 bases and J by 4 bases, with 11 bases left in between. Documented time point: sample taken at primary tumor resection. This material consisted of lung tumor tissue, taken at surgery. This TCR was sampled from a male donor with early-stage non-small cell lung cancer. The V call is TRBV12-3 or TRBV12-4, the J call TRBJ1-1; the D is unclear. The CDR3 DNA reads as TGTGCCAGCAGTCCCGGGCCGAGCACTGAAGCTTTCTTT. Translating it yields CASSPGPSTEAFF.